These 29 T cell receptor beta chains were all obtained from the same sample, sequenced in a study of tumor-infiltrating lymphocytes in localized non-small cell lung cancer. The assay was immunoSEQ multiplex PCR, and TCRdb's table has in-frame clones only and misses some. The data show 6,000 or so clones, approximately 66% seen once. Source material: uninvolved lung tissue not adjacent to the tumor. The receptors here all came from a human donor with non-small cell lung cancer.

V usage is TRBV6-1 and J usage is TRBJ2-6; no clear D gene. V lost 4 bases to trimming and J lost 5 bases, with 21 bases between them. The CDR3 extends over 18 amino acids. The V gene's germline CDR1 is MNHNS and CDR2 SASEGT. In nucleotides, the CDR3 is TGTGCCAGCAGTGGGCTAAACTCTGCACAAAGTCGGGCCAACGTCCTGACTTTC. Translation: CASSGLNSAQSRANVLTF.

The chain combines TRBV2 with TRBJ2-7; 7 bases align to TRBD1. Trimming removed 8 bases from V and 2 bases from J; junction bases left unmatched: 9. This CDR3 region has 14 residues. Germline CDR1 reads SNHLY; CDR2 reads FYNNEI. CDR3 residues: CASDRDSKTYEQYF. DNA for the CDR3: TGTGCCAGCGACCGGGACAGCAAAACCTACGAGCAGTACTTC.

This clone has only one observation. The chain joins TRBV5-1 to TRBJ2-2, with a tentative D call TRBD2 (5 bases). V lost 0 bases to trimming and J lost 5 bases, with 11 bases between them. Looked up from germline, CDR1 is SGHRS and CDR2 is YFSETQ. The CDR3 sequence is 15 residues long. CDR3 region: CASSLVLGETGELFF. DNA of the CDR3: TGCGCCAGCAGCTTGGTACTAGGAGAGACCGGGGAGCTGTTTTTT. Together with reference TRBV5-1 and TRBJ2-2, the CDR3 gives the full variable domain: KAGVTQTPRYLIKTRGQQVTLSCSPISGHRSVSWYQQTPGQGLQFLFEYFSETQRNKGNFPGRFSGRQFSNSRSEMNVSTLELGDSALYLCASSLVLGETGELFFGEGSRLTVL.

J is TRBJ2-5 and V is TRBV28; D unclear. Looked up from germline, CDR1 is MDHEN and CDR2 is SYDVKM. The length of the CDR3 is 12 residues. Trimming removed 6 bases from V and 1 base from J, with 6 bases in between. The CDR3 DNA reads as TGTGCCAGCAGAATAGGCCAAGAGACCCAGTACTTC. The encoded protein is CASRIGQETQYF.

The rearrangement links TRBV4-1 to TRBJ1-3; D is unclear. With 4 bases removed from V and 4 bases from J, the gap between germline ends came to 5 bases. Germline V lookup: CDR1 MGHRA, CDR2 YSYEKL. The CDR3 contains 12 residues. CDR3 DNA: TGCGCCAGCAGCCCTAGAGGAAACACCATATATTTT. Translating gives CASSPRGNTIYF.

This chain connects TRBV15 to TRBJ1-5; D is unclear. The germline V and J ends were trimmed by 5 bases and 5 bases, with 10 bases remaining between them. The CDR3 runs 13 residues. CDR1 is LNHNV, CDR2 YYDKDF, per germline (reference sequence). CDR3 protein: CATSGRTHQPQHF. DNA of the CDR3: TGTGCCACCAGCGGTAGGACTCATCAGCCCCAGCATTTT.

The chain recombines TRBV9 with TRBJ2-7; D perhaps matches TRBD1 (5 bases). Germline values: CDR1 SGDLS, CDR2 YYNGEE. The CDR3 has 14 residues. V shed 0 bases and J shed 2 bases, with 9 bases lying between them. The CDR3 protein is CASSVGDRAYEQYF. The CDR3, as DNA: TGTGCCAGCAGCGTAGGAGACAGAGCCTACGAGCAGTACTTC.

The genes are TRBV5-1 and TRBJ1-4, with D perhaps TRBD1 (5 bases). Per the germline V gene, CDR1 is SGHRS and CDR2 is YFSETQ. V was shortened by 0 bases and J by 5 bases, with 14 bases between the two germline ends. The CDR3 spans 16 residues. The CDR3 bases are TGCGCCAGCAGCTTGGCCGCGGGGGAGGGAAATGAAAAACTGTTTTTT. Amino acids: CASSLAAGEGNEKLFF.

There are a few counts of this clone. The genes are TRBV7-3 and TRBJ2-1; 9 positions agree with TRBD2. In germline, CDR1 is SGHTA, CDR2 FQGTGA. This CDR3 is 14 amino acids long. With 4 bases clipped from V and 6 bases from J, the junction kept 4 bases outside the gene matches. CDR3 in DNA: TGTGCCAGCAGCTCGGTAGCGGGAGTCAATGAGCAGTTCTTC. It specifies CASSSVAGVNEQFF.

This clone appeared a few times. V usage is TRBV7-8 and J usage is TRBJ2-1; D perhaps matches TRBD2 (6 bases). Germline V CDR1 and CDR2: SGHVS, FQNEAQ. This CDR3 comprises 16 residues. Trimming pared 1 base from V and 1 base from J, leaving 11 bases between. CDR3 in DNA: TGTGCCAGCAGCTTAGTCCCGGGACTTTCCTACAATGAGCAGTTCTTC. Protein: CASSLVPGLSYNEQFF. The full variable domain, its missing parts supplied by reference TRBV7-8 and TRBJ2-1, is GAGVSQSPRYKVAKRGQDVALRCDPISGHVSLFWYQQALGQGPEFLTYFQNEAQLDKSGLPSDRFFAERPEGSVSTLKIQRTQQEDSAVYLCASSLVPGLSYNEQFFGPGTRLTVL.

The CDR3 coding sequence is TGTGCCAGCAGCAACGGACTCATCCCCTACGAGCAGTACTTC. It yields the protein CASSNGLIPYEQYF. The chain is built from TRBV7-2 and TRBJ2-7; D possibly corresponds to TRBD2 (5 bases). Germline CDR1 is SGHTA and CDR2 is FQGNSA. The CDR3 runs to 14 residues. Trimming removed 5 bases at V and 2 bases at J, with 13 bases between.

The chain employs TRBV2 and TRBJ2-3; tentatively, D is TRBD2 (5 bases). Germline V gene data show CDR1 as SNHLY and CDR2 as FYNNEI. V was cut by 8 bases and J by 1 base, with 10 bases left in between. This CDR3 comprises 13 residues. CDR3 nucleotide sequence: TGTGCCAGCCGGGAACTGCGCACAGATACGCAGTATTTT. Translation gives CASRELRTDTQYF.

By share, this clone counts as medium-sized. The chain combines TRBV14 with TRBJ1-1; D might be TRBD1 (5 bases). The CDR3 loop spans 13 amino acids. V lost 5 bases, J lost 3 bases, and 10 bases lay in between. Germline-derived CDR1 and CDR2 are SGHDN and FVKESK. The DNA of the CDR3 is TGTGCCAGCAGCTACGGGACTCACACTGAAGCTTTCTTT. This encodes CASSYGTHTEAFF.

This chain links TRBV7-2 with TRBJ2-2, with D uncertain. Per germline, CDR1 SGHTA and CDR2 FQGNSA. The CDR3 extends over 15 amino acids. Trimming removed 5 bases at V and 4 bases at J, with 14 bases between. Here the CDR3 DNA reads TGTGCCAGCAGCCCCACTCATCCCCCCACCGGGGAGCTGTTTTTT. Translating gives CASSPTHPPTGELFF. The whole variable domain, filled in from reference TRBV7-2 and TRBJ2-2, reads GAGVSQSPSNKVTEKGKDVELRCDPISGHTALYWYRQSLGQGLEFLIYFQGNSAPDKSGLPSDRFSAERTGGSVSTLTIQRTQQEDSAVYLCASSPTHPPTGELFFGEGSRLTVL.

This chain uses TRBV6-5 with TRBJ1-2, with unresolved D. V was shortened by 6 bases and J by 3 bases, with 11 bases between the two germline ends. CDR1 MNHEY and CDR2 SVGAGI come from the germline V gene. This CDR3 is 13 amino acids long. Here the CDR3 reads CASSPYKDYGYTF. The CDR3 coding sequence is TGTGCCAGCAGCCCGTATAAGGACTATGGCTACACCTTC.

The chain links TRBV28 to TRBJ1-2; tentatively, D is TRBD1 (6 bases). This CDR3 contains 12 residues. Germline assignment: CDR1 MDHEN and CDR2 SYDVKM. Trimming took 4 bases from V and 4 from J, leaving 7 bases between them. DNA of the CDR3: TGTGCCAGCAGTTGGGACACCTATGGCTACACCTTC. Translated, it gives CASSWDTYGYTF.

The J gene is TRBJ2-7, the V gene TRBV29-1, with 7 nucleotides matching TRBD2. Germline V gives CDR1 SQVTM, CDR2 ANQGSEA. Trimming took 6 bases from V and 4 from J; bases not matched to a gene: 12. The CDR3 spans 14 residues. The CDR3 DNA is TGCAGCGTCCCACGCCGAGGGAGGGTGTACGAGCAGTACTTC. Protein product: CSVPRRGRVYEQYF.

V is TRBV28 and J is TRBJ1-1; D is unclear. Trimming stripped 6 bases from V and 3 bases from J, with 11 bases between. The CDR3 totals 13 residues. Germline V lookup: CDR1 MDHEN, CDR2 SYDVKM. The CDR3 nucleotides read TGTGCCAGCAGACTCGACCCATACACTGAAGCTTTCTTT. Amino acid sequence: CASRLDPYTEAFF.

The chain uses TRBV28 and TRBJ1-1; D may be TRBD1 (5 bases). Deletions cut 2 bases from V and 10 bases from J, with 17 bases between. CDR1 and CDR2 (germline): MDHEN, SYDVKM. CDR3 size: 14 residues. CDR3 sequence: CASSLSTWAGRAFF. The CDR3 nucleotides are TGTGCCAGCAGTTTAAGTACTTGGGCAGGGCGAGCTTTCTTT.

V gene TRBV11-2 combines with J gene TRBJ2-5; no definite D call. Germline CDR1 and CDR2: SGHAT and FQNNGV. The CDR3 runs 13 residues. V was trimmed by 3 bases and J by 0 bases, leaving 5 bases between them. The CDR3 nucleotides are TGTGCCAGCAGCTTTCAATACCAAGAGACCCAGTACTTC. Its translation is CASSFQYQETQYF.

This clone is medium-sized in the sample. This sequence joins TRBV27 and TRBJ2-7; D assignment may be TRBD1 or TRBD2 (5 bases each). The CDR3 sequence is 13 residues long. The V gene's germline CDR1 is MNHEY and CDR2 SMNVEV (reference sequence). V was shortened by 3 bases and J by 5 bases, with 11 bases between the two germline ends. CDR3 sequence reads: CASSLTGPNEQYF. Written as DNA, the CDR3 is TGTGCCAGCAGTTTGACGGGACCCAACGAGCAGTACTTC.

The V gene is TRBV2, the J gene TRBJ1-5; D is unclear. Trimming removed 8 bases at V and 5 bases at J, with 10 bases between. In germline, CDR1 is SNHLY, CDR2 FYNNEI. The CDR3 covers 12 residues. CDR3 coding DNA: TGTGCCAGCGCCAGAGGATATCAGCCCCAGCATTTT. It codes for CASARGYQPQHF.

The chain recombines TRBV9 with TRBJ2-2; a possible D gene is TRBD1 (6 bases). This CDR3 has 14 amino acids. V lost 4 bases and J 8 bases, leaving 15 bases between the germline ends. Germline V gene sequence: CDR1 SGDLS, CDR2 YYNGEE. This chain's CDR3 is CASSLRTDGGELFF. DNA for the CDR3: TGTGCCAGCAGCCTTCGGACAGATGGTGGGGAGCTGTTTTTT. The full variable domain, rest sourced from reference TRBV9 and TRBJ2-2, is DSGVTQTPKHLITATGQRVTLRCSPRSGDLSVYWYQQSLDQGLQFLIQYYNGEERAKGNILERFSAQQFPDLHSELNLSSLELGDSALYFCASSLRTDGGELFFGEGSRLTVL.

V gene TRBV29-1 combines with J gene TRBJ1-5; no clear D. Trimming cost V 3 bases and J 3 bases, with 9 bases left between them. CDR1 is SQVTM and CDR2 is ANQGSEA in the germline V gene. The CDR3 is 13 amino acids. CDR3 sequence (DNA): TGCAGCGTTGATGGAGGGAACAATCAGCCCCAGCATTTT. Translated: CSVDGGNNQPQHF.

This clone has just a few counts. V and J are TRBV21-1 and TRBJ1-2. TRBV21-1 is labeled a pseudogene. The CDR3 length is 14 residues. The CDR3 spells CASSKGEEDYGYTF. CDR3 coding DNA: TGTGCCAGCAGCAAAGGGGAGGAAGACTATGGCTACACCTTC.

The chain recombines TRBV7-9 with TRBJ2-6, with D hard to call. Trimming took 0 bases from V and 5 from J, leaving 11 bases between them. The CDR3 has 16 residues. The germline V gene encodes CDR1 SEHNR and CDR2 FQNEAQ (reference sequence). This CDR3 is CASSLAPTRRANVLTF. Here the CDR3 DNA reads TGTGCCAGCAGCTTAGCGCCGACCCGGAGGGCCAACGTCCTGACTTTC.

In this sample, this clone turned up once. The chain joins TRBV6-1 to TRBJ2-5; 9 bases map to TRBD1. The length of the CDR3 is 16 residues. In germline, CDR1 is MNHNS, CDR2 SASEGT. The J segment lost 4 bases and the V segment lost 1 base, leaving 7 bases of the junction unmatched. The CDR3 DNA reads as TGTGCCAGCAGTGAAGAGACCGGGACAGGGAGAGAGACCCAGTACTTC. Its translation is CASSEETGTGRETQYF.

Within the sample, this clone is hyperexpanded. This rearrangement joins TRBV9 to TRBJ2-3; possible D gene TRBD1, 5 bases. The CDR3 consists of 13 residues. CDR1 and CDR2 from the germline V gene are SGDLS and YYNGEE. Trimming shortened V by 4 bases and J by 3 bases, and 9 bases separated the two germline ends. The CDR3 nucleotides read TGTGCCAGCAGCTGGCAGGGAACAGATACGCAGTATTTT. Translation gives CASSWQGTDTQYF.

The chain has TRBV4-1 and TRBJ1-5; D is uncertain. The CDR3 is 15 amino acids. V lost 0 bases to trimming and J lost 3 bases, with 9 bases between them. Germline V gene data show CDR1 as MGHRA and CDR2 as YSYEKL. The CDR3 sequence: CASSQDLRLNQPQHF. In DNA, the CDR3 is TGCGCCAGCAGCCAAGACCTCAGGCTCAATCAGCCCCAGCATTTT.